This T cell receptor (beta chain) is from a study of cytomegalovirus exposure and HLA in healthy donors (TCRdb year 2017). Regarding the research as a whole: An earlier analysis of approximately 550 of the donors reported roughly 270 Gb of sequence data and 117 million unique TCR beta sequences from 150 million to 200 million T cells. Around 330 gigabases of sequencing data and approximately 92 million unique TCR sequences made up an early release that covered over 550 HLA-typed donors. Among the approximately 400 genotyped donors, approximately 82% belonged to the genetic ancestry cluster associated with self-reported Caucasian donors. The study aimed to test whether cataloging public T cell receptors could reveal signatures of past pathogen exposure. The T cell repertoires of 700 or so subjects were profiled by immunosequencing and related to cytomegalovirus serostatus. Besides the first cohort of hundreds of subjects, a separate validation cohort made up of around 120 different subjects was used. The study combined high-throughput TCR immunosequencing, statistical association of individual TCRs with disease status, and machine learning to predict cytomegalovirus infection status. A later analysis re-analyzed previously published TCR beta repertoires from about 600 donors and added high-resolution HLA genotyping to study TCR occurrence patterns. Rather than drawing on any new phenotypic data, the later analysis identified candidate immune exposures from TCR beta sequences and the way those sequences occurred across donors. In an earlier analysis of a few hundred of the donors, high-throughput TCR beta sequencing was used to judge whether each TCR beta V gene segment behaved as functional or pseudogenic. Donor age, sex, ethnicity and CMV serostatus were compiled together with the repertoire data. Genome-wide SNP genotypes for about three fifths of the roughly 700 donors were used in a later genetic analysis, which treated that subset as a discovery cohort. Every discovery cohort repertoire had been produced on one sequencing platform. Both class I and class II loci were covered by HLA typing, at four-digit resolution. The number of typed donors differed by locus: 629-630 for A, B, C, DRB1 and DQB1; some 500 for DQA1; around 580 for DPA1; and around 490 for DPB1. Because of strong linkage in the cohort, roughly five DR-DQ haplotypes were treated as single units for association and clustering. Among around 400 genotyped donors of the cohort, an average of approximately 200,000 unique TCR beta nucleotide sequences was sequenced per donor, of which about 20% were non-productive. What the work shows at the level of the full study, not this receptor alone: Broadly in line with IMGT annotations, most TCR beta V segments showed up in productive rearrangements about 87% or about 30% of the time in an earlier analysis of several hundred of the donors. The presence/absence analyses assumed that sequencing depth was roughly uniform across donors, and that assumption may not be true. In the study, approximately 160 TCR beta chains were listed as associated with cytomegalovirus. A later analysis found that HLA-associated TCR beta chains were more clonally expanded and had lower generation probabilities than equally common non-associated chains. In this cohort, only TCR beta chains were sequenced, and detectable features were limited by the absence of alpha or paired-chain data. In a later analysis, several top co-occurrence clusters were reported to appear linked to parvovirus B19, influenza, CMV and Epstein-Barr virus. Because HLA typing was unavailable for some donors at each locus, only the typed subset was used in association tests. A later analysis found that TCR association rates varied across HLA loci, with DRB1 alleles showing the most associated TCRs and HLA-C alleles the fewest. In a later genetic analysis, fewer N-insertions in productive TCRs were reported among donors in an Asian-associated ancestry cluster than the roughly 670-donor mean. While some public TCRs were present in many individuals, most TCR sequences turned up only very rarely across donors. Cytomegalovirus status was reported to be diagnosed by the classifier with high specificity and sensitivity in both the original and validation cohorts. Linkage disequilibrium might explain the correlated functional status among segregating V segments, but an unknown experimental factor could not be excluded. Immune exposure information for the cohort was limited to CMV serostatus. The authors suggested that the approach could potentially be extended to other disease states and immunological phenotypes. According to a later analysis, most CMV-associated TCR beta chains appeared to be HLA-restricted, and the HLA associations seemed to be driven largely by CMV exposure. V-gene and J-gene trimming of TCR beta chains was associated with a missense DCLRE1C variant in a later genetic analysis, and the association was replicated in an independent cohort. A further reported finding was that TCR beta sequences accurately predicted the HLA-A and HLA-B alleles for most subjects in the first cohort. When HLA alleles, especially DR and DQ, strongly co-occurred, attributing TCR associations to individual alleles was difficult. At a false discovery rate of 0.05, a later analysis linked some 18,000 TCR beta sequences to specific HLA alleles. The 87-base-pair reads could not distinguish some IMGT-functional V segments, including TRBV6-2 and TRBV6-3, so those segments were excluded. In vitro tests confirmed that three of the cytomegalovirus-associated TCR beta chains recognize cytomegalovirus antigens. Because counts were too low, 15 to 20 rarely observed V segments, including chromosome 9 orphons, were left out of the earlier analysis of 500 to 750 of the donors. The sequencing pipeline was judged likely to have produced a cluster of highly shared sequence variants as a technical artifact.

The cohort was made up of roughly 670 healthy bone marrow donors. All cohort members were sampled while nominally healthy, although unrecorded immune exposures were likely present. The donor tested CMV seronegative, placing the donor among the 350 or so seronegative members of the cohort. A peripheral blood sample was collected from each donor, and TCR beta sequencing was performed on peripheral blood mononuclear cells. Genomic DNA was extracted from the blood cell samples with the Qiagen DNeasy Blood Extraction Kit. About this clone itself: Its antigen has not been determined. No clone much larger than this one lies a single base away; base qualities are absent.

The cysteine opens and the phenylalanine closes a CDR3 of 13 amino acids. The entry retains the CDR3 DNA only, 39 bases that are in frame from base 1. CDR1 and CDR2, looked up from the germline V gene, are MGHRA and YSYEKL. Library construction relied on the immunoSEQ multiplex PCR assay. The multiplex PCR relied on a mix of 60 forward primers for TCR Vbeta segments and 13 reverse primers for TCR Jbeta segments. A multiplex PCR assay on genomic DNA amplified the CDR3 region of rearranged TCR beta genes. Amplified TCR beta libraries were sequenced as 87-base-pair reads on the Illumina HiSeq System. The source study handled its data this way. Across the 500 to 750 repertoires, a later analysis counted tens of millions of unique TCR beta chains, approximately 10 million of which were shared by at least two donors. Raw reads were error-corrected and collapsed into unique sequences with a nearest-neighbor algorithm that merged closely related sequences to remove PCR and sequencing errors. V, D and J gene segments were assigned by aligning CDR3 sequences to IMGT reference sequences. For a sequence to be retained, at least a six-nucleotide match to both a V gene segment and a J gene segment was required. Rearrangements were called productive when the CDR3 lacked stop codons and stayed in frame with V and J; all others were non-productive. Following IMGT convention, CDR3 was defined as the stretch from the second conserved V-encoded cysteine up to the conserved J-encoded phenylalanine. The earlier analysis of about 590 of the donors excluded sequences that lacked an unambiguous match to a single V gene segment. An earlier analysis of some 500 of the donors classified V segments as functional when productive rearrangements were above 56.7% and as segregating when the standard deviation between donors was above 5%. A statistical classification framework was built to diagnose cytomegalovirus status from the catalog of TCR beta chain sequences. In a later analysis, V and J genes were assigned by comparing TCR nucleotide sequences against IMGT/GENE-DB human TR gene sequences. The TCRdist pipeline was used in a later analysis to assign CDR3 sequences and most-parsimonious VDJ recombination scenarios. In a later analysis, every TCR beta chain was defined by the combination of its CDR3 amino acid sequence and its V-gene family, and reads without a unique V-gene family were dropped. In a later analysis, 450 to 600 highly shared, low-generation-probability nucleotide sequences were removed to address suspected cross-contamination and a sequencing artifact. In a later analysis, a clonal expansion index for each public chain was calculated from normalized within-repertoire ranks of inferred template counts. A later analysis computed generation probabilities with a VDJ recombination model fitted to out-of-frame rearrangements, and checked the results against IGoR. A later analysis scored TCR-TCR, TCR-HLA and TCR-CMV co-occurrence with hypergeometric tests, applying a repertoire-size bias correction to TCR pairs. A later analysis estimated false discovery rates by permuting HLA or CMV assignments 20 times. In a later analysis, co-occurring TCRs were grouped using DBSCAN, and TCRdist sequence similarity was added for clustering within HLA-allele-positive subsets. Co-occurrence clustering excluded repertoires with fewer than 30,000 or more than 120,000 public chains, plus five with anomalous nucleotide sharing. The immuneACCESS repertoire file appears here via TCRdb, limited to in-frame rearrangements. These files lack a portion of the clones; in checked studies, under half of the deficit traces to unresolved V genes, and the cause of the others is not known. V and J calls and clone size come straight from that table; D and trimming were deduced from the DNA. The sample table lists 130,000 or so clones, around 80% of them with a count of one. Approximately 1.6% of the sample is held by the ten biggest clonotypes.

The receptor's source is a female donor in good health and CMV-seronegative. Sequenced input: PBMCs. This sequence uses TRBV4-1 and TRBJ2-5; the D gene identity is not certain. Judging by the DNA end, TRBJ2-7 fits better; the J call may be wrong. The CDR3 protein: CASSPRLFYEQYF. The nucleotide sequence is TGCGCCAGCAGCCCCAGACTGTTTTACGAGCAGTACTTC.